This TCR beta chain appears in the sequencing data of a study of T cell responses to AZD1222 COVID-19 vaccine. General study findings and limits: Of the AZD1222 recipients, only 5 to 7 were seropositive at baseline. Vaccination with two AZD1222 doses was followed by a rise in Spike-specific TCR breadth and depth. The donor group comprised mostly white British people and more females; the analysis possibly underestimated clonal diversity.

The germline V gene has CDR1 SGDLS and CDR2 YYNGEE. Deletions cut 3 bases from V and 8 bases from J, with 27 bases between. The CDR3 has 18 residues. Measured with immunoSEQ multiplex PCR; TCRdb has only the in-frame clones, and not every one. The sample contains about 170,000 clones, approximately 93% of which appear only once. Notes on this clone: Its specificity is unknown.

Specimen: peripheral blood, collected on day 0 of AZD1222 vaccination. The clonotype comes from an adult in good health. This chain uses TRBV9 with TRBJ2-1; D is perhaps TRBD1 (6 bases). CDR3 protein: CASSEGHPPGSSRDEQFF. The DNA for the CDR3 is TGTGCCAGCAGCGAGGGACACCCGCCCGGGTCTTCTCGGGATGAGCAGTTCTTC.